This T cell receptor (beta chain) was sequenced in a study of T cell responses to AZD1222 COVID-19 vaccine. Whole-study results and caveats: Females outnumbered males among donors, who were mostly white British; clonal diversity was possibly underestimated. Compared with day 0, the breadth and depth of the Spike-specific TCR repertoire rose significantly after two doses of AZD1222. Among AZD1222 vaccinees, only six or seven were seropositive at baseline.

The germline V gene encodes CDR1 SGHDT and CDR2 YYEEEE. Trimming took off 2 bases at V and 1 base at J, with 9 bases between the two ends. The length of the CDR3 is 14 residues. The data were produced by immunoSEQ multiplex PCR, yet TCRdb's version contains in-frame clones alone and is incomplete. Here the sample spans tens of thousands of clones, roughly 90% being singletons. In its sample, this clone was seen once. The antigen is unknown. The chain has TRBV5-6 and TRBJ1-2; D might be TRBD1 (6 bases). The TCR originated in an adult who received the AZD1222 COVID-19 vaccine. Source: peripheral blood, taken 28 days after the second AZD1222 dose. Here the CDR3 DNA reads TGTGCCAGCAGCTTAGGGGGGGATAACTATGGCTACACCTTC. Its translation is CASSLGGDNYGYTF. The full variable domain, with the rest looked up from reference TRBV5-6 and TRBJ1-2, is DAGVTQSPTHLIKTRGQQVTLRCSPKSGHDTVSWYQQALGQGPQFIFQYYEEEERQRGNFPDRFSGHQFPNYSSELNVNALLLGDSALYLCASSLGGDNYGYTFGSGTRLTVV.